The 25 T cell receptor beta chains below come from one sample, sequenced in a study of spatial heterogeneity in lung cancer. Notes on the study in general: Tumor mutation counts were tracked by expanded intratumoral alpha and beta TCR counts.

Time point described: sample taken at primary tumor resection. MiXCR, run by TCRdb on the 5' RACE reads, gives a single entry per CDR3 protein. The data contain around 20,000 distinct CDR3 sequences, 8.5% to 10% of them singletons. No antigen has been assigned to these receptors. Sequencing used lung tumor tissue, obtained at surgery. These receptors came from a female donor with early-stage non-small cell lung cancer.

The sample holds many counts of this clonotype. The size of this beta chain means little, since it is a stray read in a library made for alpha chains. The V gene is TRBV28, the J gene TRBJ1-4, with 8 bases fitting TRBD1. CDR1 is MDHEN and CDR2 is SYDVKM in the germline V gene. V was clipped by 10 bases and J by 8 bases; unmatched bases: 18. The CDR3 runs to 16 residues. CDR3 bases: TGTGCCACCTACTGGGACTCGCAGGGGGCCCACGAAAAACTGTTTTTT. It yields the protein CATYWDSQGAHEKLFF.

There are many counts of this clonotype. This beta chain is an unintended read in a library built for alpha chains; its size means little. The genes are TRBV7-9 and TRBJ2-2; D gene unclear. The CDR3 length is 14 residues. The V gene's germline CDR1 is SEHNR and CDR2 FQNEAQ (reference sequence). Between the trimmed V and J ends, which lost 11 bases and 2 bases, there was a span of 15 bases. The CDR3 reads CAPVRVLNTGELFF. DNA of the CDR3: TGTGCCCCAGTCCGGGTCTTAAACACCGGGGAGCTGTTTTTT. Combining the CDR3 with reference TRBV7-9 and TRBJ2-2 gives the whole variable domain DTGVSQNPRHKITKRGQNVTFRCDPISEHNRLYWYRQTLGQGPEFLTYFQNEAQLEKSRLLSDRFSAERPKGSFSTLEIQRTEQGDSAMYLCAPVRVLNTGELFFGEGSRLTVL.

About this clonotype: A library made for alpha chains picked up this beta chain off target, so its size means little. V gene TRBV10-3 combines with J gene TRBJ2-5; unclear D gene. This CDR3 has 12 residues. V was pared by 4 bases and J by 5 bases, with 8 bases between. CDR1 is ENHRY, CDR2 SYGVKD, per germline. The CDR3 spells CAISVGSETQYF. CDR3 sequence (DNA): TGTGCCATCAGTGTCGGAAGTGAGACCCAGTACTTC.

This clonotype has just a few counts. Within a library made for alpha chains, this beta chain is off target, and its count is uninformative. V and J are TRBV28 and TRBJ2-1; tentative D call: TRBD2 (7 bases). This CDR3 region has 16 residues. From germline, CDR1 is MDHEN and CDR2 SYDVKM. Deletions cut 3 bases from V and 6 bases from J, with 18 bases between. CDR3 DNA: TGTGCCAGCAGTTTTCATGGTCCCGGGGGGCTCAATGAGCAGTTCTTC. Translated: CASSFHGPGGLNEQFF. The variable domain in full, completed from reference TRBV28 and TRBJ2-1, reads DVKVTQSSRYLVKRTGEKVFLECVQDMDHENMFWYRQDPGLGLRLIYFSYDVKMKEKGDIPEGYSVSREKKERFSLILESASTNQTSMYLCASSFHGPGGLNEQFFGPGTRLTVL.

Concerning this clonotype: Little can be read into the size of this beta chain, an off-target read in a library designed for alpha chains. The rearrangement joins TRBV4-2 to TRBJ1-4; 8 bases are shared with TRBD1. With V trimmed by 5 bases and J by 0 bases, 11 bases remained unmatched. CDR1 and CDR2 (germline): LGHNA, YNFKEQ. The CDR3 runs 18 residues. The CDR3 bases are TGTGCCAGCAGCTACCGCCTCCCGGACAGGGCAACTAATGAAAAACTGTTTTTT. Translating it yields CASSYRLPDRATNEKLFF.

Sample share makes this clonotype medium-sized. As an off-target read in a library built for alpha chains, this beta chain has a frequency of little significance. This sequence joins TRBV2 and TRBJ2-7; 7 bases map to TRBD1. This CDR3 contains 13 residues. Germline V gene data show CDR1 as SNHLY and CDR2 as FYNNEI. The junction had 4 bases not matched to a gene; V was cut back by 7 bases and J by 1 base. CDR3 DNA: TGTGCCAGCAATTGGGACAGTTCCTACGAGCAGTACTTC. Protein: CASNWDSSYEQYF.

This clonotype was found a few times. This beta chain represents an off-target read in a library built for alpha chains; its size is of limited meaning. The rearrangement uses TRBV5-1 and TRBJ2-1; D gene uncertain. Germline values: CDR1 SGHRS, CDR2 YFSETQ. The CDR3 extends over 14 amino acids. Trimming took off 0 bases at V and 7 bases at J, with 11 bases between the two ends. Here the CDR3 reads CASSLAEQPNEQFF. The DNA of the CDR3 is TGCGCCAGCAGCTTGGCCGAACAGCCTAATGAGCAGTTCTTC.

At least ten counts were recorded for this clonotype. This beta chain slipped into a library made for alpha chains as a stray read, so its size is not meaningful. The V gene is TRBV30, the J gene TRBJ2-1; possibly TRBD1 for D (5 bases). Trimming shortened V by 0 bases and J by 10 bases, and 13 bases separated the two germline ends. CDR3 length equals 13 residues. Germline-derived CDR1 and CDR2 are GTSNPN and SVGIG (reference sequence). CDR3 sequence (DNA): TGTGCCTGGAGTGTACACGGTTACAGGGAGCAGTTCTTC. Its protein product is CAWSVHGYREQFF.

Details on this clonotype: With the library built for alpha chains, this beta chain is off target and its frequency is not meaningful. The chain has TRBV6-6 and TRBJ2-7; 16 positions agree with TRBD2. Germline trimming cut 6 bases from V and 2 bases from J; bases unmatched to any gene: 13. From germline, CDR1 is MNHNY and CDR2 SVGAGI (reference sequence). This CDR3 region has 19 residues. The CDR3 nucleotides read TGTGCCAGCAGGGCCGGGACTAGCGGGGGGGCCTTTAGACCCTACGAGCAGTACTTC. It encodes CASRAGTSGGAFRPYEQYF.

This clonotype has only a few counts. A library made for alpha chains picked up this beta chain off target, so its size means little. The chain links TRBV6-6 to TRBJ1-1; unclear D gene. V lost 8 bases, J lost 1 base, and 14 bases lay in between. The length of the CDR3 is 14 residues. Looked up from germline, CDR1 is MNHNY and CDR2 is SVGAGI (reference sequence). The CDR3 coding sequence is TGTGCCAGCTCCTTCGAGGGCTGGAACACTGAAGCTTTCTTT. This sequence encodes CASSFEGWNTEAFF.

This clonotype was seen more than once but under ten times. This beta chain is an unintended read in a library built for alpha chains; its size means little. The chain carries TRBV9 and TRBJ2-3, with a weak D call TRBD2 (6 bases). V lost 0 bases to trimming and J lost 6 bases, with 14 bases between them. Per the germline V gene, CDR1 is SGDLS and CDR2 is YYNGEE. The CDR3 sequence is 15 residues long. The CDR3 DNA sequence: TGTGCCAGCAGCGTAGGAGGGAGGTCCGGGGATACGCAGTATTTT. This encodes CASSVGGRSGDTQYF.

This clonotype was detected only a few times. Because the library targeted alpha chains, this beta chain is an off-target read whose size means little. The V and J genes are TRBV20-1 and TRBJ1-1; D call uncertain. CDR3 size: 13 residues. Trimming pared 6 bases from V and 1 base from J, leaving 12 bases between. Germline assignment: CDR1 DFQATT and CDR2 SNEGSKA (reference sequence). In DNA form, the CDR3 reads TGCAGTGCCCTCGGGGAGTGGAACACTGAAGCTTTCTTT. It codes for CSALGEWNTEAFF.

In regard to this clonotype: A library made for alpha chains picked up this beta chain off target, so its size means little. The chain couples TRBV13 to TRBJ1-5; D unresolved. V was clipped by 5 bases and J by 9 bases, with 26 bases between them. In germline, CDR1 is PRHDT, CDR2 FYEKMQ (reference sequence). The CDR3 length is 17 residues. The CDR3 sequence is CASSPAVGRVPVWPQHF. The DNA of the CDR3 is TGTGCCAGCAGCCCGGCTGTGGGGAGGGTACCCGTATGGCCCCAGCATTTT.

This clonotype was seen at least ten times. Little can be read into the size of this beta chain, an off-target read in a library designed for alpha chains. The V call is TRBV29-1, the J call TRBJ2-7, with D uncertain. Germline CDR1 is SQVTM and CDR2 is ANQGSEA. This CDR3 comprises 15 residues. The ends were cut back, 4 bases at V and 1 base at J, with 17 bases in the middle. The CDR3 DNA follows: TGCAGCGTTGGATCCCACTACAAAGAATCCTACGAGCAGTACTTC. As protein: CSVGSHYKESYEQYF.

This clonotype was seen at least ten times. The library was designed around alpha chains, so this beta chain is a stray read whose abundance carries little weight. This chain joins TRBV10-3 and TRBJ2-2, with a tentative D call TRBD1 (7 bases). Looked up from germline, CDR1 is ENHRY and CDR2 is SYGVKD. This CDR3 comprises 13 residues. V lost 5 bases and J lost 7, with 11 bases in between. CDR3 in DNA: TGTGCCATCAGTCCCAGGGGGGACGGGGAGCTGTTTTTT. Protein product: CAISPRGDGELFF.

By its share, this clonotype is medium-sized. This beta chain was picked up by a library intended for alpha chains and is off target, so its count carries little meaning. The chain couples TRBV7-2 to TRBJ1-2; D perhaps matches TRBD1 (5 bases). The CDR3 consists of 13 residues. V lost 8 bases, J lost 8 bases, and 18 bases lay in between. Germline V gene sequence: CDR1 SGHTA, CDR2 FQGNSA. CDR3 sequence: CASAFTGPGGYTF. The CDR3, as DNA: TGTGCCAGCGCCTTTACGGGGCCAGGGGGCTACACCTTC.

This clonotype has at least ten counts. This beta chain slipped into a library made for alpha chains as a stray read, so its size is not meaningful. The chain couples TRBV7-2 to TRBJ1-1, with TRBD1 matching over 7 bases. With V trimmed by 2 bases and J by 0 bases, 3 bases remained unmatched. This CDR3 region has 15 residues. Germline V lookup: CDR1 SGHTA, CDR2 FQGNSA. CDR3 residues: CASSLTTGMNTEAFF. Here the CDR3 DNA reads TGTGCCAGCAGCTTAACGACAGGGATGAACACTGAAGCTTTCTTT.

A note on this clonotype: With the library built for alpha chains, this beta chain is off target and its frequency is not meaningful. The chain has TRBV7-3 and TRBJ2-2, with D uncertain. Germline values: CDR1 SGHTA, CDR2 FQGTGA. The CDR3 loop spans 14 amino acids. Trimming removed 0 bases from V and 5 bases from J, with 7 bases in between. The CDR3 DNA is TGTGCCAGCAGCTTAACACGGCTAACCGGGGAGCTGTTTTTT. This encodes CASSLTRLTGELFF.

With respect to this clonotype: This beta chain is a stray sequence in a library constructed for alpha chains; its clone size is not meaningful. V is TRBV6-5 and J is TRBJ1-6, with a weak D call TRBD1 (6 bases). The CDR3 sequence is 17 residues long. Trimming removed 6 bases at V and 8 bases at J, with 23 bases between. Germline CDR1 MNHEY, CDR2 SVGAGI. The CDR3 sequence: CASSPRSGGASHSPLHF. In DNA form, the CDR3 reads TGTGCCAGCAGCCCCCGATCGGGGGGCGCCTCTCATTCACCCCTCCACTTT.

In its sample, this clonotype was seen many times. The size of this beta chain means little, since it is a stray read in a library made for alpha chains. The chain has TRBV25-1 and TRBJ2-3, with D hard to call. Germline V gene data show CDR1 as MGHDK and CDR2 as SYGVNS. The CDR3 runs to 16 residues. The V and J ends lost 7 bases and 0 bases respectively, with 17 bases between them. The CDR3: CASTPTRASSTDTQYF. The CDR3 DNA sequence: TGTGCCAGCACACCTACCCGGGCGTCTAGCACAGATACGCAGTATTTT.

This clonotype was counted many times. For a library built for alpha chains, this beta chain is a stray read; little rests on its size. The DNA of the CDR3 is TGTGCCAGCAGCTCCGGACAGGGCTATGGCTACACCTTC. As protein: CASSSGQGYGYTF. This chain joins TRBV7-2 and TRBJ1-2; TRBD1 matches at 8 bases. V gave up 4 bases and J gave up 4 bases; unmatched junction bases: 2. The germline V gene has CDR1 SGHTA and CDR2 FQGNSA. This CDR3 contains 13 residues.

This clonotype was observed many times. Since the library was made to target alpha chains, this beta chain is a stray read and its abundance is not meaningful. This chain joins TRBV2 and TRBJ2-7, with a possible D match to TRBD1 (6 bases). V lost 2 bases and J lost 4, with 12 bases in between. This CDR3 contains 14 residues. The germline CDR1 and CDR2 sequences are SNHLY and FYNNEI. The CDR3 bases are TGTGCCAGCAGTGAAACAGGGTTGGGGTACGAGCAGTACTTC. It codes for CASSETGLGYEQYF.

About this clonotype: The size of this beta chain means little, since it is a stray read in a library made for alpha chains. V usage is TRBV4-3 and J usage is TRBJ2-3; TRBD1 agrees at 9 bases. Trimming took 1 base from V and 1 from J; bases not matched to a gene: 9. Looked up from germline, CDR1 is LGHNA and CDR2 is YSLEER. The CDR3 has 18 residues. CDR3 in DNA: TGCGCCAGCAGCCAAGTCCCCCCAAGGACAGGGGGCACAGATACGCAGTATTTT. Translated: CASSQVPPRTGGTDTQYF.

There are many counts of this clonotype. With the library built for alpha chains, this beta chain is off target and its frequency is not meaningful. The chain links TRBV5-6 to TRBJ2-6; TRBD1 might be the D (6 bases). The CDR3 totals 15 residues. Germline-derived CDR1 and CDR2 are SGHDT and YYEEEE. V lost 9 bases to trimming and J lost 0 bases, with 13 bases between them. The CDR3 DNA sequence: TGTGCCATGACGACAGGCCCCTCTGGGGCCAACGTCCTGACTTTC. It encodes CAMTTGPSGANVLTF.

This clonotype was counted ten times or more. In a library made to pick up alpha chains, this beta chain is a stray read with a size that means little. This chain joins TRBV7-9 and TRBJ2-5; TRBD2 matches 9 bases. The length of the CDR3 is 13 residues. After removal of 5 bases from V and 9 bases from J, the junction contained 7 bases not matched to a gene. Germline assignment: CDR1 SEHNR and CDR2 FQNEAQ (reference sequence). The CDR3 sequence is CASSAPKRGAQYF. CDR3 DNA: TGTGCCAGCAGCGCTCCTAAGCGGGGGGCCCAGTACTTC.